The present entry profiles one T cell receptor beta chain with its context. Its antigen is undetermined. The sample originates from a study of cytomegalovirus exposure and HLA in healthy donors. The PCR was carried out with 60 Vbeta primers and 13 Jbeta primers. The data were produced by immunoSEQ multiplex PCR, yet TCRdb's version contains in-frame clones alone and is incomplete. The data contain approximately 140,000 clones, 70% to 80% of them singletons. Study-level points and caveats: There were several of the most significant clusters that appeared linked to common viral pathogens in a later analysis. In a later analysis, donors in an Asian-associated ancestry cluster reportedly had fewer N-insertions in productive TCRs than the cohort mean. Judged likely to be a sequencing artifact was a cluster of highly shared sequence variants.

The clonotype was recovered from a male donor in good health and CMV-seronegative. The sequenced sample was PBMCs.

The CDR3 DNA follows: TGTGCCAGCAGCCCCGGGGCCGGGGAGCTGTTTTTT. Protein product: CASSPGAGELFF. V is TRBV6-5 and J is TRBJ2-2; tentative D call: TRBD2 (5 bases). Germline V gene sequence: CDR1 MNHEY, CDR2 SVGAGI. V shed 6 bases and J shed 6 bases, with 8 bases lying between them. CDR3 length equals 12 residues.